The T cell receptor (beta chain) described here comes from a study of control samples from healthy donors and cancer patients (dated by TCRdb to the early 2020s). CDR1 is given as SNHLY and CDR2 as FYNNEI, both from the germline V gene. The CDR3 starts with the cysteine, ends with the phenylalanine, and has 13 residues. Only the CDR3 part of the read is kept: 39 bases, read in frame from the first base. At the junction V is shortened by 3 bases and J by 6 bases, with 8 bases in between. Points on this clone: The specificity of this receptor is unknown. No quality values exist for individual bases; no much larger clone is one base distant. This sample also contains other DNA sequences that code for the same CDR3.

The library relied on the immunoSEQ multiplex PCR assay. TCRdb took this table from immuneACCESS and kept in-frame rearrangements with V and J called. Such tables lack part of the clones; where checked against another copy, unresolved V genes explain under half of the gap, and the rest is unexplained. Present in this sample are tens of thousands of clones, roughly 77% of which were seen just once. The top ten clonotypes cover over 15% of the sample. The receptor chain draws on TRBV2 and TRBJ2-2, and possibly TRBD1, on 7 matching bases. Sequenced input: formalin-fixed, paraffin-embedded tissue. This receptor was obtained from a male donor with melanoma. The sequenced DNA: TGTGCCAGCAGTGACAGGGGGGCCGGGGAGCTGTTTTTT. Translation gives CASSDRGAGELFF. Reference TRBV2 and TRBJ2-2 genes cover what lies past the CDR3, so the full variable domain is EPEVTQTPSHQVTQMGQEVILRCVPISNHLYFYWYRQILGQKVEFLVSFYNNEISEKSEIFDDQFSVERPDGSNFTLKIRSTKLEDSAMYFCASSDRGAGELFFGEGSRLTVL.